This TCR beta chain came from a study of cytomegalovirus exposure and HLA in healthy donors. PCR used 60 Vbeta primers and 13 Jbeta primers. TCRdb's copy holds only in-frame clones and misses some; the assay was immunoSEQ multiplex PCR. The profile covers 150,000 to 200,000 clones, with around 76% appearing a single time and about 2% taken by the ten largest. Deletions cut 6 bases from V and 7 bases from J, with 10 bases between. Germline V CDR1 and CDR2: SGHRS, YFSETQ. The CDR3 is 12 amino acids. This chain joins TRBV5-1 and TRBJ2-2, with unresolved D. Input material: PBMCs. This clonotype originated in a female donor in good health and CMV-seronegative. CDR3 in amino acids: CASTEFGGELFF. CDR3 nucleotides: TGCGCCAGCACCGAGTTCGGCGGGGAGCTGTTTTTT.